This T cell receptor (beta chain) is drawn from a study of blood T cell repertoires in COVID-19. TCRdb's copy holds only in-frame clones and misses some; the assay was immunoSEQ multiplex PCR. The sample gives around 290,000 clones, roughly 87% of which show up once; 0.75% to 1% is in the top ten. Sequenced input: PBMCs or T cells enriched from blood (not recorded which). The TCR originated in a woman under 40 who had recovered from COVID-19.

DNA of the CDR3: TGTGCCAGCACCTGGACAGGGCTTGGAAACACCATATATTTT. Protein sequence: CASTWTGLGNTIYF. The V and J genes are TRBV28 and TRBJ1-3; 8 nucleotides line up with TRBD1. This CDR3 spans 14 amino acids. V lost 7 bases to trimming and J lost 3 bases; unmatched junction nucleotides: 5. Germline-derived CDR1 and CDR2 are MDHEN and SYDVKM.